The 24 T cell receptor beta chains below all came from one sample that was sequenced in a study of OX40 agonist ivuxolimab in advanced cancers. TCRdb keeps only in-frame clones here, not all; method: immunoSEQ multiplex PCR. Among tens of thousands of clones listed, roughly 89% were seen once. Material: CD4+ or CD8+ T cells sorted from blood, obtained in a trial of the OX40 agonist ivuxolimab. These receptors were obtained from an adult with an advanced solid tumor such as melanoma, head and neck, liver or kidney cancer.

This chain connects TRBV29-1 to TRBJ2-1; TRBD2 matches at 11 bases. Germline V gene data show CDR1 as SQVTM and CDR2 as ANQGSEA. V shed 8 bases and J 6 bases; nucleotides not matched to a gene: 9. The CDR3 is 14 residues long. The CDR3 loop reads CSSSLAGGPNEQFF. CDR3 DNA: TGCAGCTCCTCATTAGCGGGAGGGCCCAATGAGCAGTTCTTC.

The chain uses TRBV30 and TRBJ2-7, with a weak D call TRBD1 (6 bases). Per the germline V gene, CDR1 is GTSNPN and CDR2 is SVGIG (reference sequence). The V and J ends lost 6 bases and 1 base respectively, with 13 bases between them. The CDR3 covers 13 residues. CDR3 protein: CACRTAPSYEQYF. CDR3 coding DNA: TGTGCCTGCAGGACAGCCCCGTCCTACGAGCAGTACTTC. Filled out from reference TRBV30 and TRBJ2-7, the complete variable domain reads SQTIHQWPATLVQPVGSPLSLECTVEGTSNPNLYWYRQAAGRGLQLLFYSVGIGQISSEVPQNLSASRPQDRQFILSSKKLLLSDSGFYLCACRTAPSYEQYFGPGTRLTVT.

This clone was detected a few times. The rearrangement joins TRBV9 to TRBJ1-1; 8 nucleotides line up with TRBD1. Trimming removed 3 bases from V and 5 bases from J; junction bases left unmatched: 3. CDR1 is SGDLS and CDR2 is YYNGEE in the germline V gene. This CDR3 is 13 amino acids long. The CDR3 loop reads CASSGTGGTEAFF. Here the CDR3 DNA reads TGTGCCAGCAGCGGCACAGGGGGAACTGAAGCTTTCTTT.

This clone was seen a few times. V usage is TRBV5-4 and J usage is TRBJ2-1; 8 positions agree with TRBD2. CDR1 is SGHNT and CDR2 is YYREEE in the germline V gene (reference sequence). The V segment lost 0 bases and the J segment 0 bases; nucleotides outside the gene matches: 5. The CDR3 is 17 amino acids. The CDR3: CASSLARGGFSYNEQFF. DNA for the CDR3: TGTGCCAGCAGCTTGGCACGGGGGGGGTTCTCCTACAATGAGCAGTTCTTC.

The CDR3 nucleotides are TGTGCCAGCAGCTTAGTTGGCACAGGGGTCTGGAATTCACCCCTCCACTTT. It yields the protein CASSLVGTGVWNSPLHF. The chain employs TRBV7-8 and TRBJ1-6; 7 bases map to TRBD1. CDR3 length equals 17 residues. Per the germline V gene, CDR1 is SGHVS and CDR2 is FQNEAQ. The V gene end was trimmed by 1 base and the J gene end by 7 bases; junction bases not matched to a gene: 10.

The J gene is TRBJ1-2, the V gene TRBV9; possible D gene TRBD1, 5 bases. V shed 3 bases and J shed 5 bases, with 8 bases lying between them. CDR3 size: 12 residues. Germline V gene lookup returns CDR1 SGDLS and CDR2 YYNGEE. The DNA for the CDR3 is TGTGCCAGCAGCGCCCAGGGATATGGCTACACCTTC. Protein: CASSAQGYGYTF.

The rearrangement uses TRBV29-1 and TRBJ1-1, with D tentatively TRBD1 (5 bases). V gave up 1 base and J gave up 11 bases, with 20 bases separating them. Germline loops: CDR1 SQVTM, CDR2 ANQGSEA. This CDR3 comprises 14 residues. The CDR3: CSVEGRHLEGMAFF. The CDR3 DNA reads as TGCAGCGTTGAAGGACGGCATTTAGAGGGGATGGCTTTCTTT.

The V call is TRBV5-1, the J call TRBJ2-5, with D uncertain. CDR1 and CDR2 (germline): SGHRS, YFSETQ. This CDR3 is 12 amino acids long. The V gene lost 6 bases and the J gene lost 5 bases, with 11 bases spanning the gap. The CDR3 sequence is CASMALGETQYF. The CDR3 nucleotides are TGCGCCAGCATGGCCTTGGGGGAGACCCAGTACTTC.

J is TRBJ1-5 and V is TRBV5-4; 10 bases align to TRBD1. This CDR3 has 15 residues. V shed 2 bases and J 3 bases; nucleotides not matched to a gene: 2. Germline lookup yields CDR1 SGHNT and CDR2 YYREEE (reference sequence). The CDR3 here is CASSFGTGANQPQHF. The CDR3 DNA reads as TGTGCCAGCAGCTTTGGGACAGGGGCCAATCAGCCCCAGCATTTT. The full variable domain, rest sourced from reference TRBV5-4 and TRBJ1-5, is ETGVTQSPTHLIKTRGQQVTLRCSSQSGHNTVSWYQQALGQGPQFIFQYYREEENGRGNFPPRFSGLQFPNYSSELNVNALELDDSALYLCASSFGTGANQPQHFGDGTRLSIL.

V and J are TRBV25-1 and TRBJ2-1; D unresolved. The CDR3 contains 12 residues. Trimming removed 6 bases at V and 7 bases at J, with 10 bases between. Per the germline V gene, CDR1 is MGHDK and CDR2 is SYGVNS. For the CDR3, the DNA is TGTGCCAGCAGCCCCACGTGGAATGAGCAGTTCTTC. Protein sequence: CASSPTWNEQFF.

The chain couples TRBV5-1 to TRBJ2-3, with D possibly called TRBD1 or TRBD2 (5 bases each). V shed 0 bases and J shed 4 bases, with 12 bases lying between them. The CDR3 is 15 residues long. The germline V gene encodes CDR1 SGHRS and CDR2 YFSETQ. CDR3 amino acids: CASSLVDWDADTQYF. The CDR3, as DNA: TGCGCCAGCAGCTTGGTTGATTGGGACGCAGATACGCAGTATTTT.

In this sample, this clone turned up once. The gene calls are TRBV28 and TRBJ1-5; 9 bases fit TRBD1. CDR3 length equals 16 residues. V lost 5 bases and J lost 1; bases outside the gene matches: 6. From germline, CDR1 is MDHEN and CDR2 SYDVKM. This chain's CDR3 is CASSSTGGLSNQPQHF. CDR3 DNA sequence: TGTGCCAGCAGTAGCACAGGGGGCCTAAGCAATCAGCCCCAGCATTTT.

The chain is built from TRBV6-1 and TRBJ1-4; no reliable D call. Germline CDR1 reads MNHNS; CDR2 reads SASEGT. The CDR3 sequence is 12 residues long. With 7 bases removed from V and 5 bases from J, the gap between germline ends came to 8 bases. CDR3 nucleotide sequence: TGTGCCAGCACGGGGTTCAATGAAAAACTGTTTTTT. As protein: CASTGFNEKLFF.

In DNA, the CDR3 is TGTGCCTGGAGTCGGAGGGCGAGTCGGACTGAAGCTTTCTTT. It encodes CAWSRRASRTEAFF. The genes are TRBV30 and TRBJ1-1; D remains ambiguous. The CDR3 consists of 14 residues. The V end lost 2 bases, the J end lost 5 bases, and 15 bases lay between the germline ends. Germline loops: CDR1 GTSNPN, CDR2 SVGIG (reference sequence).

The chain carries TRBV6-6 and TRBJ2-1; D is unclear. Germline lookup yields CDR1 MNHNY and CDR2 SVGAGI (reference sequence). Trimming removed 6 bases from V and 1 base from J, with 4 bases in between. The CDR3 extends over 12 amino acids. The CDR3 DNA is TGTGCCAGCAGAGGGTCCTACAATGAGCAGTTCTTC. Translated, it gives CASRGSYNEQFF.

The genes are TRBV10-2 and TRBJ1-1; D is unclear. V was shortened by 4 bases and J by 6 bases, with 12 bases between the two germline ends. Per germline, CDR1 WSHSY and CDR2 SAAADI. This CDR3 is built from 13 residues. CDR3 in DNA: TGCGCCAGCAGTGCCAAAACTACTTCTGAAGCTTTCTTT. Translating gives CASSAKTTSEAFF.

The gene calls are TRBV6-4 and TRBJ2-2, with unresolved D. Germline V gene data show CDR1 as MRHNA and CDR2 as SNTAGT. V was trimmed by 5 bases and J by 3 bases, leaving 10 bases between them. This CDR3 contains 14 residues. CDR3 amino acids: CASSLLSDTGELFF. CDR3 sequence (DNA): TGTGCCAGCAGTCTGCTCAGCGACACCGGGGAGCTGTTTTTT.

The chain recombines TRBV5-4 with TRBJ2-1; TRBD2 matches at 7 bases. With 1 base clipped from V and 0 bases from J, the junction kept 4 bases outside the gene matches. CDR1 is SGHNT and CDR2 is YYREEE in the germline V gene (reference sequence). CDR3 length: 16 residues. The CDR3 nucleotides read TGTGCCAGCAGCTTGCCTAGCGGAAGCTCCTACAATGAGCAGTTCTTC. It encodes CASSLPSGSSYNEQFF.

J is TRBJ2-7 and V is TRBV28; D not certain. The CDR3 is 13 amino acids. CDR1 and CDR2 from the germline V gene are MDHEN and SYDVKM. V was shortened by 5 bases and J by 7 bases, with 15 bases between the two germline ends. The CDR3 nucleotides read TGTGCCAGCAGTCCCCCCGCAGAGCGAGAGCAGTACTTC. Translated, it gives CASSPPAEREQYF.

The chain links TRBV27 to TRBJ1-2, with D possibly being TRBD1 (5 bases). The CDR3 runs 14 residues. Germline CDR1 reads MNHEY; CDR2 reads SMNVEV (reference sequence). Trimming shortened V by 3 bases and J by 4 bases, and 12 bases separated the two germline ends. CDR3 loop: CASSFGGKGYGYTF. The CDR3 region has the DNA TGTGCCAGCAGTTTTGGGGGGAAGGGCTATGGCTACACCTTC.

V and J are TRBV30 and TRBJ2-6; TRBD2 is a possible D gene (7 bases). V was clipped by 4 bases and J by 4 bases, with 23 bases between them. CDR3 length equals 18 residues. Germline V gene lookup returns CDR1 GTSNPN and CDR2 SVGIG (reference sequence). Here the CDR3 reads CAWKPLGLGGAGANVLTF. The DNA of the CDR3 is TGTGCCTGGAAGCCCCTCGGGTTGGGGGGGGCCGGGGCCAACGTCCTGACTTTC.

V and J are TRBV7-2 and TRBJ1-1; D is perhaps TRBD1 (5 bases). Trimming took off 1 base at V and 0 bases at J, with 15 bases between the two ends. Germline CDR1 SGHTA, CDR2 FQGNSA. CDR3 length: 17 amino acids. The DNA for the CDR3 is TGTGCCAGCAGCTTAGTGGGGCCGGGCAGAGTGAACACTGAAGCTTTCTTT. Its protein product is CASSLVGPGRVNTEAFF.

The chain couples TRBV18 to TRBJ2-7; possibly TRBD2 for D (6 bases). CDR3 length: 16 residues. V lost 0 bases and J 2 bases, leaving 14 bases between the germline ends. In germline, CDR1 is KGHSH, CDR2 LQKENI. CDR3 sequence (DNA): TGTGCCAGCTCACCACCGGTTTTTGAGCGGGCCTACGAGCAGTACTTC. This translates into CASSPPVFERAYEQYF. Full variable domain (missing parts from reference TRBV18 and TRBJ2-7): NAGVMQNPRHLVRRRGQEARLRCSPMKGHSHVYWYRQLPEEGLKFMVYLQKENIIDESGMPKERFSAEFPKEGPSILRIQQVVRGDSAAYFCASSPPVFERAYEQYFGPGTRLTVT.

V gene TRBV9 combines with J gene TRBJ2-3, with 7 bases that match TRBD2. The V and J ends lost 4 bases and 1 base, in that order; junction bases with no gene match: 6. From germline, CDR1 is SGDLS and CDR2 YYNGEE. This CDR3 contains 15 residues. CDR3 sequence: CASSSRGEGTDTQYF. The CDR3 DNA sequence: TGTGCCAGCAGCTCACGGGGGGAAGGCACAGATACGCAGTATTTT.